Below, 6 T cell receptor beta chains from the same sample are listed, as sequenced in a study of T cell responses to AZD1222 COVID-19 vaccine. Some clones are missing from TCRdb's copy, which holds only in-frame ones; the method was immunoSEQ multiplex PCR. The sample carries about 110,000 clones, 87% recorded once. The sample here was peripheral blood, taken 28 days after the second AZD1222 dose. The source is an adult who received the AZD1222 COVID-19 vaccine.

This clone was counted a few times. The rearrangement joins TRBV6-6 to TRBJ1-1; D is unclear. V dropped 0 bases and J dropped 4 bases, with 12 bases sitting between them. Per the germline V gene, CDR1 is MNHNY and CDR2 is SVGAGI (reference sequence). This CDR3 has 15 residues. As DNA, the CDR3 is TGTGCCAGCAGTTACTCGTGGGTCGGGAGCACTGAAGCTTTCTTT. This sequence encodes CASSYSWVGSTEAFF.

Points on this clone: Mismatch with germline at one junction end may stem from a read error. V and J are TRBV18 and TRBJ1-2; D might be TRBD1 (5 bases). Looked up from germline, CDR1 is KGHSH and CDR2 is LQKENI. This CDR3 spans 14 amino acids. This CDR3 reads CASSPLGPTGGYTF. In DNA, the CDR3 is TGTGCCAGCTCGCCACTGGGACCGACGGGTGGCTACACCTTC.

This chain links TRBV5-1 with TRBJ2-7; 13 bases agree with TRBD2. With 2 bases clipped from V and 9 bases from J, the junction kept 8 bases outside the gene matches. Germline V gene data show CDR1 as SGHRS and CDR2 as YFSETQ. The CDR3 covers 15 residues. CDR3: CASSFGTSGIFGQYF. In nucleotides, the CDR3 is TGCGCCAGCAGCTTCGGGACTAGCGGGATCTTCGGGCAGTACTTC.

The V and J genes are TRBV7-2 and TRBJ1-4; D gene ambiguous. V was pared by 1 base and J by 3 bases, with 6 bases between. The CDR3 loop spans 14 amino acids. Per germline, CDR1 SGHTA and CDR2 FQGNSA. The CDR3 DNA sequence: TGTGCCAGCAGCTTAGGAGGCTCTAATGAAAAACTGTTTTTT. It yields the protein CASSLGGSNEKLFF. The full variable domain, in which reference TRBV7-2 and TRBJ1-4 provide the parts outside the CDR3, is GAGVSQSPSNKVTEKGKDVELRCDPISGHTALYWYRQSLGQGLEFLIYFQGNSAPDKSGLPSDRFSAERTGGSVSTLTIQRTQQEDSAVYLCASSLGGSNEKLFFGSGTQLSVL.

This sequence joins TRBV5-4 and TRBJ2-7, with 9 bases matching TRBD2. The CDR3 extends over 17 amino acids. Germline lookup yields CDR1 SGHNT and CDR2 YYREEE (reference sequence). V dropped 4 bases and J dropped 1; count of bases not matched to a gene: 12. CDR3 in DNA: TGTGCCAGCAGCCCCTCCGGGGGCGGGAGGGGATCCTACGAGCAGTACTTC. Translating gives CASSPSGGGRGSYEQYF.

This sequence joins TRBV11-2 and TRBJ2-5, with 7 bases that match TRBD1. Germline V gene data show CDR1 as SGHAT and CDR2 as FQNNGV. The CDR3 loop spans 15 amino acids. V gave up 1 base and J gave up 5 bases; unmatched junction bases: 7. Here the CDR3 reads CASSLGQGRTETQYF. The CDR3 nucleotides are TGTGCCAGCAGCTTAGGACAGGGAAGGACGGAGACCCAGTACTTC.